This TCR beta chain was sequenced in a study of cytomegalovirus exposure and HLA in healthy donors (dated by TCRdb to about 2017). About the study as a whole: An earlier analysis of roughly 570 of the donors reported 276 Gb of sequence data and 95 million to 140 million unique TCR beta sequences obtained from roughly 170 million T cells. An early release that covered about 600 HLA-typed donors contained about 300 gigabases of sequencing data and 65 million to 100 million unique TCR sequences. Of the 300 to 500 genotyped donors, 81% were placed in the genetic ancestry cluster associated with self-reported Caucasian donors. The aim of the study was to test whether cataloging public T cell receptors could identify signatures of past pathogen exposure. The study profiled the T cell repertoires of hundreds of subjects by immunosequencing and related them to cytomegalovirus serostatus. Along with the roughly 610-subject first cohort, a separate validation cohort of over a hundred different subjects was used. To predict cytomegalovirus infection status, the study combined high-throughput TCR immunosequencing, statistical association of individual TCRs with disease status, and machine learning. To study patterns of TCR occurrence, a later analysis re-analyzed previously published TCR beta repertoires from 700 or so donors and added high-resolution HLA genotyping. Rather than drawing on any new phenotypic data, the later analysis identified candidate immune exposures from TCR beta sequences and the way those sequences occurred across donors. In an earlier analysis of around 540 of the donors, high-throughput TCR beta sequencing was used to judge whether each TCR beta V gene segment behaved as functional or pseudogenic. Donor age, sex, ethnicity and CMV serostatus were compiled alongside the repertoire data. In a later genetic analysis, genome-wide SNP genotypes for about three fifths of the roughly 670 donors were used, and that subset was treated as a discovery cohort. Every discovery cohort repertoire had been produced on one sequencing platform. Both class I and class II loci were covered by HLA typing, at four-digit resolution. Typing coverage differed by locus: A, B, C, DRB1 and DQB1 were typed in about 620-630 donors, DQA1 in 522, DPA1 in around 610, and DPB1 in 450 to 490. Four to six DR-DQ haplotypes were handled as single units for association and clustering, since linkage in the cohort was strong. Among a few hundred genotyped donors of the cohort, an average of approximately 250,000 unique TCR beta nucleotide sequences were sequenced per donor, roughly a sixth of them non-productive. What the research found in general, with its limitations: According to the authors, the approach could potentially be generalized to other disease states and immunological phenotypes. Only TCR beta chains were sequenced in this cohort, and the absence of alpha or paired-chain data limited detectable features. A later analysis found that most CMV-associated TCR beta chains appeared HLA-restricted, with HLA associations seemingly driven largely by CMV exposure. Cytomegalovirus status was reported to be diagnosed by the classifier with high specificity and sensitivity in both the original and validation cohorts. In vitro tests confirmed that a few of the cytomegalovirus-associated TCR beta chains recognize cytomegalovirus antigens. CMV serostatus was the only immune exposure information available for the cohort. Because counts were too low, some 17 rarely observed V segments, including chromosome 9 orphons, were left out of the earlier analysis of a few hundred of the donors. A cluster of highly shared sequence variants was judged likely to represent a technical artifact of the sequencing pipeline. Correlated functional status among segregating V segments might reflect linkage disequilibrium, but an unknown experimental factor could not be ruled out. Because HLA typing was unavailable for some donors at each locus, only the typed subset was used in association tests. Broadly in line with IMGT annotations, most TCR beta V segments showed up in productive rearrangements about 87% or about 30% of the time in an earlier analysis of around 600 of the donors. In a later genetic analysis, a missense DCLRE1C variant was associated with V-gene and J-gene trimming of TCR beta chains, and the association was replicated in an independent cohort. A later analysis reported that several top co-occurrence clusters appeared linked to parvovirus B19, influenza, CMV and Epstein-Barr virus. The study gave a list of about 160 TCR beta chains associated with cytomegalovirus. In a later analysis, around 17,000 TCR beta sequences were associated with specific HLA alleles at a false discovery rate of 0.05. In a later analysis, the rate of TCR association differed among HLA loci, with DRB1 alleles having the most associated TCRs and HLA-C alleles having the fewest. Some IMGT-functional V segments, including TRBV6-2 and TRBV6-3, could not be distinguished by the 87-base-pair reads and were therefore excluded. A later genetic analysis reported fewer N-insertions in productive TCRs among donors in an Asian-associated ancestry cluster than the roughly 620-donor mean. In a later analysis, HLA-associated TCR beta chains were found to be more clonally expanded and to have lower generation probabilities than equally common non-associated chains. A further reported finding was that TCR beta sequences accurately predicted the HLA-A and HLA-B alleles for most subjects in the first cohort. Assigning TCR associations to individual alleles was difficult when HLA alleles, especially DR and DQ, strongly co-occurred. Across donors, most TCR sequences were observed very rarely, whereas some public TCRs were present in many individuals. Presence/absence analyses assumed roughly uniform sequencing depth across donors, an assumption that may not hold.

Regarding this clone: Its antigen target is currently unknown.

Preparation of the library involved the immunoSEQ multiplex PCR assay. For the multiplex PCR, a mixture combining 60 forward primers for TCR Vbeta segments and 13 reverse primers for TCR Jbeta segments was used. A multiplex PCR assay on genomic DNA amplified the CDR3 region of rearranged TCR beta genes. The amplified TCR beta libraries were sequenced on the Illumina HiSeq System as 87-base-pair reads. From the authors' description of their analysis: Across the roughly 640 repertoires, a later analysis counted some 80 million unique TCR beta chains, around 11 million of which were shared by at least two donors. To remove PCR and sequencing errors, raw reads were error-corrected and collapsed into unique sequences using a nearest-neighbor algorithm that merged closely related sequences. V, D and J gene segments were assigned by aligning CDR3 sequences to IMGT reference sequences. For a sequence to be retained, a match of at least six nucleotides was required to both a V gene segment and a J gene segment. A rearrangement counted as productive if the CDR3 had no stop codons and remained in frame with V and J, and every other rearrangement counted as non-productive. Following IMGT convention, CDR3 was defined as the stretch from the second conserved V-encoded cysteine up to the conserved J-encoded phenylalanine. The earlier analysis of about 640 of the donors excluded any sequence lacking an unambiguous match to a single V gene segment. An earlier analysis of 587 of the donors called V segments functional above 56.7% productive rearrangements and segregating when the between-donor standard deviation exceeded 5%. To diagnose cytomegalovirus status from the catalog of TCR beta chain sequences, a statistical classification framework was built. V and J gene assignment, in a later analysis, came from comparing TCR nucleotide sequences with IMGT/GENE-DB human TR gene sequences. The TCRdist pipeline was used in a later analysis to assign CDR3 sequences and most-parsimonious VDJ recombination scenarios. In a later analysis, each TCR beta chain was defined by its CDR3 amino acid sequence together with its V-gene family, and reads without a unique V-gene family were excluded. As a way to deal with suspected cross-contamination and a sequencing artifact, a later analysis dropped over 550 nucleotide sequences that were highly shared and had low generation probability. In a later analysis, a clonal expansion index for each public chain was calculated from normalized within-repertoire ranks of inferred template counts. A later analysis computed generation probabilities with a VDJ recombination model fitted to out-of-frame rearrangements, and checked the results against IGoR. A later analysis scored TCR-TCR, TCR-HLA and TCR-CMV co-occurrence with hypergeometric tests, applying a repertoire-size bias correction to TCR pairs. To estimate false discovery rates, a later analysis permuted the HLA or CMV assignments 20 times. In a later analysis, co-occurring TCRs were grouped using DBSCAN, and TCRdist sequence similarity was added for clustering within HLA-allele-positive subsets. Repertoires with fewer than 30,000 or more than 120,000 public chains were left out of co-occurrence clustering, as were roughly five repertoires with anomalous nucleotide sharing. As stored in TCRdb, this immuneACCESS dataset retains in-frame rearrangements with V and J assigned. A fraction of the clones does not appear; measured against another copy, unresolved V genes explain less than half of the discrepancy, and the remainder lacks a known reason. The DNA gave D and trimming, while V, J and clone size come from that table. This sample's table has entries for around 110,000 clones. The ten top clones hold 3% to 4.5% of the sample.

The CDR3 runs 14 residues from the cysteine to the phenylalanine. Left in the record is the CDR3 DNA by itself, 42 bases read in frame from the first base. Between the V and J ends, shortened by 0 bases and 3 bases respectively, the junction contains 5 bases. In the germline V gene, CDR1 corresponds to SGHAT and CDR2 to FQNNGV. The cohort consisted of 600 to 700 healthy bone marrow donors. At the time of sampling, every cohort member was nominally healthy, though immune exposures that went unrecorded were likely present. The donor was CMV seronegative and was included in the group of several hundred seronegative cohort members. Each donor provided a peripheral blood sample, and peripheral blood mononuclear cells were used for TCR beta sequencing. Genomic DNA was extracted from the blood cell samples with the Qiagen DNeasy Blood Extraction Kit.

The chain links TRBV11-2 with TRBJ1-4, with the D gene not confidently named. The TCR comes from a man aged 25 to 40 in good health and CMV-seronegative. Sequenced: PBMCs. The DNA is as follows: TGTGCCAGCAGCTTAGATGGGCCTAATGAAAAACTGTTTTTT. Its translation reads: CASSLDGPNEKLFF.